The 26 T cell receptor beta chains in this list originate from one sample, sequenced in a study of early stage breast cancer tumors. Only in-frame clones appear in the TCRdb table, and some are missing; sequencing was by immunoSEQ multiplex PCR. In the table there are tens of thousands of clones, more than 60% of which are singletons. Material for sequencing was blood. The receptor set was obtained from a person under 45 with breast cancer.

The chain uses TRBV25-1 and TRBJ1-1; tentatively, D is TRBD1 (6 bases). The germline CDR1 and CDR2 sequences are MGHDK and SYGVNS. V dropped 5 bases and J dropped 0 bases, with 22 bases sitting between them. CDR3 length: 18 amino acids. DNA for the CDR3: TGTGCCAGCAGTATCATCCGGGGGCCCGTTCAGGTGAACACTGAAGCTTTCTTT. Encoded protein: CASSIIRGPVQVNTEAFF.

The V call is TRBV6-1, the J call TRBJ2-1, with D possibly being TRBD2 (6 bases). Deletions cut 3 bases from V and 1 base from J, with 22 bases between. From germline, CDR1 is MNHNS and CDR2 SASEGT. The CDR3 is 19 residues long. The CDR3 DNA reads as TGTGCCAGCAGTGACCGAATATTCCTGGGGGGAATTTCCTACAATGAGCAGTTCTTC. Amino acid sequence: CASSDRIFLGGISYNEQFF.

The table lists this clone with a count of one. The rearrangement links TRBV4-3 to TRBJ2-5; TRBD1 might be the D (6 bases). The length of the CDR3 is 15 residues. Trimming shortened V by 0 bases and J by 3 bases, and 11 bases separated the two germline ends. Germline lookup yields CDR1 LGHNA and CDR2 YSLEER. This chain's CDR3 is CASSQELTGKETQYF. Here the CDR3 DNA reads TGCGCCAGCAGCCAAGAATTAACAGGGAAAGAGACCCAGTACTTC.

The V gene is TRBV2, the J gene TRBJ2-3; the match to TRBD1 covers 10 bases. The CDR3 contains 16 residues. CDR1 and CDR2 from the germline V gene are SNHLY and FYNNEI. V lost 7 bases to trimming and J lost 2 bases; unmatched junction nucleotides: 9. CDR3: CASTATDRGNTDTQYF. DNA for the CDR3: TGTGCCAGCACTGCCACGGACAGGGGGAACACAGATACGCAGTATTTT.

This chain's CDR3 is CASTAGEIGYEQFF. The CDR3, as DNA: TGTGCCAGCACAGCGGGAGAAATCGGGTATGAGCAGTTCTTC. The genes are TRBV6-6 and TRBJ2-1; 8 bases fit TRBD2. This CDR3 contains 14 residues. CDR1 and CDR2 (germline): MNHNY, SVGAGI (reference sequence). Germline trimming cut 7 bases from V and 8 bases from J; bases unmatched to any gene: 10.

V usage is TRBV6-5 and J usage is TRBJ2-5, with 8 bases aligning to TRBD2. The V segment lost 0 bases and the J segment 4 bases; nucleotides outside the gene matches: 7. Germline V gene lookup returns CDR1 MNHEY and CDR2 SVGAGI. This CDR3 spans 16 amino acids. CDR3 in DNA: TGTGCCAGCAGTTACTCGTCGGGAGGGCCGGGAGAGACCCAGTACTTC. Encoded protein: CASSYSSGGPGETQYF.

The J gene is TRBJ1-2, the V gene TRBV27, with D unclear. The germline V gene has CDR1 MNHEY and CDR2 SMNVEV (reference sequence). Trimming pared 2 bases from V and 4 bases from J, leaving 14 bases between. The CDR3 loop spans 15 amino acids. The chain's CDR3 is CASSLAVAYPYGYTF. As DNA, the CDR3 is TGTGCCAGCAGTTTAGCTGTTGCCTACCCCTATGGCTACACCTTC.

The gene calls are TRBV11-2 and TRBJ1-1; a possible D gene is TRBD1 (5 bases). Trimming took off 5 bases at V and 1 base at J, with 26 bases between the two ends. Germline V CDR1 and CDR2: SGHAT, FQNNGV. This CDR3 spans 19 amino acids. CDR3 sequence reads: CASSQDGVQGFGENTEAFF. In DNA, the CDR3 is TGTGCCAGCAGCCAAGATGGGGTCCAGGGTTTCGGGGAGAACACTGAAGCTTTCTTT.

The chain combines TRBV5-4 with TRBJ1-2, with a possible D match to TRBD1 (5 bases). The CDR3 sequence is 16 residues long. V lost 0 bases to trimming and J lost 3 bases, with 15 bases between them. CDR1 is SGHNT and CDR2 is YYREEE in the germline V gene (reference sequence). For the CDR3, the DNA is TGTGCCAGCAGCTTGGGGGGCAGATCTGCGGACTATGGCTACACCTTC. Its protein product is CASSLGGRSADYGYTF.

The chain links TRBV4-3 to TRBJ2-1, with TRBD2 identical over 10 bases. The germline CDR1 and CDR2 sequences are LGHNA and YSLEER. V lost 1 base, J lost 8 bases, and 5 bases stayed unmatched. The CDR3 is made up of 15 amino acids. The DNA of the CDR3 is TGCGCCAGCAGCCAAGGGGCTAGCGGGAGAGATGAGCAGTTCTTC. It is translated as CASSQGASGRDEQFF.

The chain combines TRBV19 with TRBJ2-1; 9 bases map to TRBD1. From germline, CDR1 is LNHDA and CDR2 SQIVND (reference sequence). This CDR3 is built from 15 residues. Losses at the gene ends were 9 bases for V and 5 bases for J; bases not matched to a gene: 11. The CDR3 DNA reads as TGTGCCAGCAATAGGCGGACAGGGGTTGACAATGAGCAGTTCTTC. Amino acid sequence: CASNRRTGVDNEQFF.

The V and J genes are TRBV6-5 and TRBJ1-1; possibly TRBD1 for D (5 bases). Trimming cost V 5 bases and J 10 bases, with 14 bases left between them. CDR1 is MNHEY and CDR2 is SVGAGI in the germline V gene. This CDR3 contains 12 residues. DNA for the CDR3: TGTGCCAGCAGTAGATCCGGGGGGTTAGCTTTCTTT. Translation gives CASSRSGGLAFF.

This clone was recorded only once. This sequence joins TRBV6-1 and TRBJ2-7; TRBD2 might be the D (5 bases). CDR1 and CDR2 from the germline V gene are MNHNS and SASEGT. The CDR3 has 14 amino acids. Trimming removed 7 bases from V and 2 bases from J, with 15 bases in between. The CDR3 spells CASTPLSGPYEQYF. In DNA, the CDR3 is TGTGCCAGCACCCCCCTCAGCGGACCCTACGAGCAGTACTTC.

The V and J genes are TRBV30 and TRBJ1-3, with D perhaps TRBD1 (5 bases). Germline V gene data show CDR1 as GTSNPN and CDR2 as SVGIG (reference sequence). The CDR3 is 14 residues long. Trimming shortened V by 3 bases and J by 4 bases, and 13 bases separated the two germline ends. The CDR3, as DNA: TGTGCCTGGAGCGGGGGTCCCGAAGGAAACACCATATATTTT. This sequence encodes CAWSGGPEGNTIYF. The full variable domain, with the rest looked up from reference TRBV30 and TRBJ1-3, is SQTIHQWPATLVQPVGSPLSLECTVEGTSNPNLYWYRQAAGRGLQLLFYSVGIGQISSEVPQNLSASRPQDRQFILSSKKLLLSDSGFYLCAWSGGPEGNTIYFGEGSWLTVV.

The sample holds a few counts of this clone. The V call is TRBV6-5, the J call TRBJ1-2; 7 positions match TRBD1. This CDR3 has 15 residues. Trimming took 6 bases from V and 5 from J; bases not matched to a gene: 12. CDR1 is MNHEY and CDR2 is SVGAGI in the germline V gene. The CDR3 DNA follows: TGTGCCAGCAGCCGTACAGGGGACTCGGGGTATGGCTACACCTTC. It yields the protein CASSRTGDSGYGYTF.

The rearrangement joins TRBV4-2 to TRBJ1-1, with D unclear. The CDR3 covers 16 residues. With 0 bases removed from V and 0 bases from J, the gap between germline ends came to 11 bases. Germline loops: CDR1 LGHNA, CDR2 YNFKEQ. CDR3 residues: CASSQDLGRLNTEAFF. CDR3 DNA: TGTGCCAGCAGCCAAGATTTAGGCAGGTTGAACACTGAAGCTTTCTTT.

This chain joins TRBV11-2 and TRBJ1-1, with a tentative D call TRBD1 (5 bases). The V gene lost 1 base and the J gene lost 6 bases, with 15 bases spanning the gap. CDR1 SGHAT and CDR2 FQNNGV come from the germline V gene. The CDR3 covers 15 residues. The chain's CDR3 is CASSLAEGLGAEAFF. CDR3 in DNA: TGTGCCAGCAGCTTAGCCGAGGGGTTAGGGGCTGAAGCTTTCTTT.

The V gene is TRBV5-1, the J gene TRBJ2-2; D is perhaps TRBD1 (5 bases). CDR1 is SGHRS, CDR2 YFSETQ, per germline. The V gene lost 5 bases and the J gene lost 4 bases, with 9 bases spanning the gap. This CDR3 is 13 amino acids long. The CDR3 DNA reads TGCGCCAGCAGGTACAGGAGCACCGGGGAGCTGTTTTTT. This encodes CASRYRSTGELFF. The full variable domain, its missing parts supplied by reference TRBV5-1 and TRBJ2-2, is KAGVTQTPRYLIKTRGQQVTLSCSPISGHRSVSWYQQTPGQGLQFLFEYFSETQRNKGNFPGRFSGRQFSNSRSEMNVSTLELGDSALYLCASRYRSTGELFFGEGSRLTVL.

The rearrangement links TRBV7-6 to TRBJ1-1; the D is unclear. The CDR3 covers 13 residues. Germline CDR1 and CDR2: SGHVS and FNYEAQ. V was clipped by 3 bases and J by 1 base, with 6 bases between them. Here the CDR3 reads CASSFGRNTEAFF. As DNA, the CDR3 is TGTGCCAGCAGCTTCGGTCGGAACACTGAAGCTTTCTTT.

The V call is TRBV5-1, the J call TRBJ1-1, with a possible D match to TRBD1 (6 bases). The CDR3 has 16 residues. Germline-derived CDR1 and CDR2 are SGHRS and YFSETQ. V was cut by 5 bases and J by 1 base, with 18 bases left in between. CDR3 loop: CASRGKTGEQNTEAFF. CDR3 bases: TGCGCCAGCAGGGGCAAGACAGGAGAACAGAACACTGAAGCTTTCTTT. The variable domain in full, with the rest retrieved from reference TRBV5-1 and TRBJ1-1, is KAGVTQTPRYLIKTRGQQVTLSCSPISGHRSVSWYQQTPGQGLQFLFEYFSETQRNKGNFPGRFSGRQFSNSRSEMNVSTLELGDSALYLCASRGKTGEQNTEAFFGQGTRLTVV.

This chain uses TRBV9 with TRBJ2-7; the D gene is possibly TRBD2 (6 bases). Germline assignment: CDR1 SGDLS and CDR2 YYNGEE. The ends were cut back, 2 bases at V and 2 bases at J, with 14 bases in the middle. The CDR3 runs 15 residues. The CDR3 here is CASSVDSGPTYEQYF. DNA for the CDR3: TGTGCCAGCAGCGTTGATAGCGGACCAACCTACGAGCAGTACTTC.

The chain employs TRBV4-1 and TRBJ2-1; 8 bases line up with TRBD2. The ends lost 3 bases at V and 4 bases at J; junction bases unmatched: 8. Germline-derived CDR1 and CDR2 are MGHRA and YSYEKL. This CDR3 is 16 amino acids long. CDR3 coding DNA: TGCGCCAGCAGCCAGGAAGAGCGGGGGTTTTACAATGAGCAGTTCTTC. This sequence encodes CASSQEERGFYNEQFF.

The rearrangement joins TRBV11-3 to TRBJ2-1; D uncertain. Germline V lookup: CDR1 SGHNT, CDR2 YENEEA. This CDR3 has 12 residues. Deletions cut 1 base from V and 7 bases from J, with 5 bases between. The CDR3 reads CASSLVANEQFF. The CDR3 DNA reads TGTGCCAGCAGCTTAGTGGCAAATGAGCAGTTCTTC.

The chain has TRBV11-2 and TRBJ2-7; 7 bases align to TRBD1. V lost 0 bases and J lost 2; bases outside the gene matches: 7. The CDR3 spans 16 residues. The V gene's germline CDR1 is SGHAT and CDR2 FQNNGV. The DNA of the CDR3 is TGTGCCAGCAGCTTAGAGATCTTGGACAGGCCCTACGAGCAGTACTTC. Residues: CASSLEILDRPYEQYF.

This clone was seen a handful of times. This CDR3 reads CASSQDPRVGEKLFF. The CDR3 nucleotides are TGCGCCAGCAGCCAAGATCCCAGGGTGGGTGAAAAACTGTTTTTT. The rearrangement joins TRBV4-1 to TRBJ1-4, with D tentatively TRBD1 (5 bases). CDR1 MGHRA and CDR2 YSYEKL come from the germline V gene. Between the trimmed V and J ends, which lost 0 bases and 7 bases, there was a span of 12 bases. CDR3 length: 15 amino acids.

This clone was detected a few times. V usage is TRBV19 and J usage is TRBJ2-7, with D hard to call. This CDR3 has 12 amino acids. Trimming removed 6 bases from V and 4 bases from J, with 10 bases in between. Germline CDR1 reads LNHDA; CDR2 reads SQIVND (reference sequence). In DNA, the CDR3 is TGTGCCAGTAGCCAAACCCAATACGAGCAGTACTTC. Translating it yields CASSQTQYEQYF.